This TCR beta chain was sequenced during a study of T cell responses to AZD1222 COVID-19 vaccine. Overall study findings and caveats: Two AZD1222 administrations were followed by greater Spike-specific TCR breadth and depth. Donors were mostly white British, more females; clonal diversity possibly underestimated. Baseline seropositives among AZD1222 recipients totaled only five or six.

Per germline, CDR1 KGHSH and CDR2 LQKENI. Trimming shortened V by 1 base and J by 1 base, and 10 bases separated the two germline ends. CDR3 length: 15 amino acids. Note on this clone: The antigen remains undetermined.

Analyses pooled second doses at about 4 or about 12 weeks. The protocol was immunoSEQ multiplex PCR, while the TCRdb copy is restricted to in-frame clones and leaves out a portion. The profile shows roughly 150,000 clones, under 95% of them singletons. The chain has TRBV18 and TRBJ1-1; D unresolved. The source is an adult who received the AZD1222 COVID-19 vaccine. The sequenced sample was peripheral blood, obtained 28 days after the second AZD1222 dose. CDR3 nucleotides: TGTGCCAGCTCACCACTTCCAGCACGGAACACTGAAGCTTTCTTT. Protein product: CASSPLPARNTEAFF. Full variable domain (remainder filled in from reference TRBV18 and TRBJ1-1): NAGVMQNPRHLVRRRGQEARLRCSPMKGHSHVYWYRQLPEEGLKFMVYLQKENIIDESGMPKERFSAEFPKEGPSILRIQQVVRGDSAAYFCASSPLPARNTEAFFGQGTRLTVV.